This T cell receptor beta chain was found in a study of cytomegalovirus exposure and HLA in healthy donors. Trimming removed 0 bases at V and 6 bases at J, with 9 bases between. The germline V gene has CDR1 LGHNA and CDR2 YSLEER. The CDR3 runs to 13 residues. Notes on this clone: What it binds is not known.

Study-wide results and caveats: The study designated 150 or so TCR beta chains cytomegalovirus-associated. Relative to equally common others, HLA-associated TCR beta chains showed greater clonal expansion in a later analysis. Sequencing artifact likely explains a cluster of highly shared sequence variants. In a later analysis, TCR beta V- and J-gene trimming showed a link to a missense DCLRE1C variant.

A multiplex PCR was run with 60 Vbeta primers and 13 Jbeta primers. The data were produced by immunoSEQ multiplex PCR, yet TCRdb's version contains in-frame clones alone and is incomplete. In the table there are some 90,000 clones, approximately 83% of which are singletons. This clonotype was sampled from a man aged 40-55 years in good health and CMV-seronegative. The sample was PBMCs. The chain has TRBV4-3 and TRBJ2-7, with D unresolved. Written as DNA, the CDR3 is TGCGCCAGCAGCCAAGATCTAAATCCCGAGCAGTACTTC. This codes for CASSQDLNPEQYF.